The 23 T cell receptor beta chains below all came from one sample that was sequenced in a study of blood T cells in healthy people across ages. A second PCR of about 7 to 12 cycles used a sample-barcoded 5' primer and a J-beta primer mix. One entry per CDR3 protein, called by TCRdb with MiXCR from the 5' RACE reads. Among some 890,000 distinct CDR3 sequences, 25% to 30% were seen once, and the ten largest hold 9.5% to 13%. The same sample was also used in a study of T cells of mothers and their children.

Material for sequencing was blood. These receptors all stem from a woman aged 40 to 50 in good health.

Regarding this clonotype: It may be a read error: a sequence one base away is much more abundant. This rearrangement joins TRBV29-1 to TRBJ2-1; D unresolved. There are 10 residues in the CDR3. Germline V gene sequence: CDR1 SQVTM, CDR2 ANQGSEA. In nucleotides, the CDR3 is TGCAGCGTTGCCGAGAATGAGCTGTTCTTC. Amino acid sequence: CSVAENELFF.

There are a few counts of this clonotype. The CDR3 nucleotides are TGTGCCAGCAGCCAAGTGGTATCGGGTGAGCAGTTCTTC. Translated, it gives CASSQVVSGEQFF. The genes are TRBV3-1 and TRBJ2-1, with unresolved D. Germline V gene sequence: CDR1 LGHDT, CDR2 YNNKEL (reference sequence). The V end lost 1 base, the J end lost 9 bases, and 10 bases lay between the germline ends. This CDR3 has 13 residues.

In the case of this clonotype: A much larger clone is a single base away; this may be a read error. The rearrangement uses TRBV29-1 and TRBJ2-4, with a tentative D call TRBD2 (7 bases). The V gene lost 6 bases and the J gene lost 13 bases, with 19 bases spanning the gap. Germline-derived CDR1 and CDR2 are SQVTM and ANQGSEA. The CDR3 runs to 12 residues. Here the CDR3 DNA reads TGCAGCGTCCTCATAGGGGGGGCTGAGCAGTACTTC. It encodes CSVLIGGAEQYF.

V is TRBV20-1 and J is TRBJ1-4, with D tentatively TRBD1 (5 bases). The CDR3 runs to 15 residues. The germline V gene has CDR1 DFQATT and CDR2 SNEGSKA (reference sequence). The V gene lost 0 bases and the J gene lost 7 bases, with 15 bases spanning the gap. The chain's CDR3 is CSARDLGGKGEKLFF. The CDR3 DNA reads as TGCAGTGCTAGAGATCTCGGGGGGAAAGGTGAAAAACTGTTTTTT.

Regarding this clonotype: Just one base apart from a much larger clone, this may be a read error. This chain uses TRBV7-2 with TRBJ2-7, with TRBD2 identical over 10 bases. Germline V gives CDR1 SGHTA, CDR2 FQGNSA. The CDR3 has 15 amino acids. The chain's CDR3 is CASSPRSGGVSERYF. CDR3 DNA sequence: TGTGCCAGCAGCCCTAGGAGCGGGGGGGTCTCCGAGCGGTACTTC. Drawing the rest from reference TRBV7-2 and TRBJ2-7, the complete variable domain is GAGVSQSPSNKVTEKGKDVELRCDPISGHTALYWYRQSLGQGLEFLIYFQGNSAPDKSGLPSDRFSAERTGGSVSTLTIQRTQQEDSAVYLCASSPRSGGVSERYFGPGTRLTVT.

The chain recombines TRBV20-1 with TRBJ1-5, with D maybe TRBD1 (5 bases). This CDR3 is 14 amino acids long. V was cut by 7 bases and J by 6 bases, with 19 bases left in between. Germline V gene lookup returns CDR1 DFQATT and CDR2 SNEGSKA (reference sequence). As DNA, the CDR3 is TGCAGTGGAAAAGCAGGAGGGGCTGGTCAGCCCCAGCATTTT. Its protein is CSGKAGGAGQPQHF.

The chain carries TRBV28 and TRBJ1-2; a possible D gene is TRBD1 (6 bases). The V gene lost 2 bases and the J gene lost 4 bases, with 20 bases spanning the gap. Germline assignment: CDR1 MDHEN and CDR2 SYDVKM. The CDR3 has 17 amino acids. For the CDR3, the DNA is TGTGCCAGCAGTTTACGGGTCAGGGGAGGCCCGGTCTATGGCTACACCTTC. Residues: CASSLRVRGGPVYGYTF.

This rearrangement joins TRBV7-8 to TRBJ2-5, with 11 bases matching TRBD1. After removal of 4 bases from V and 11 bases from J, the junction contained 12 bases not matched to a gene. Germline V gene lookup returns CDR1 SGHVS and CDR2 FQNEAQ. CDR3 length: 15 amino acids. The CDR3 DNA reads as TGTGCCAGCAGCTCCCCCACGGACAGGGGGCTGAAGCAGTACTTC. Amino acid sequence: CASSSPTDRGLKQYF. Filled out from reference TRBV7-8 and TRBJ2-5, the complete variable domain reads GAGVSQSPRYKVAKRGQDVALRCDPISGHVSLFWYQQALGQGPEFLTYFQNEAQLDKSGLPSDRFFAERPEGSVSTLKIQRTQQEDSAVYLCASSSPTDRGLKQYFGPGTRLLVL.

This clonotype was counted ten times or more. The chain combines TRBV7-3 with TRBJ2-3; the match to TRBD1 covers 8 bases. V gave up 5 bases and J gave up 0 bases; unmatched junction bases: 13. The CDR3 spans 18 residues. Germline V gene data show CDR1 as SGHTA and CDR2 as FQGTGA. The chain's CDR3 is CASSPYQGAPLSTDTQYF. The CDR3 bases are TGTGCCAGCAGCCCTTACCAGGGGGCCCCCCTTAGCACAGATACGCAGTATTTT.

CDR3 DNA sequence: TGTGCCAGCAGCCCGGACCGACACCCGAATTCACCCCTCCACTTT. It yields the protein CASSPDRHPNSPLHF. The V gene is TRBV28, the J gene TRBJ1-6; no clear D gene. This CDR3 comprises 15 residues. CDR1 and CDR2 from the germline V gene are MDHEN and SYDVKM. Deletions cut 6 bases from V and 7 bases from J, with 16 bases between.

This clonotype was seen more than once but under ten times. The gene calls are TRBV5-5 and TRBJ1-1; D might be TRBD1 (5 bases). Germline-derived CDR1 and CDR2 are SGHKS and YYEKEE (reference sequence). Trimming removed 0 bases from V and 1 base from J, with 16 bases in between. This CDR3 is built from 17 residues. The chain's CDR3 is CASSLDQGFRANTEAFF. CDR3 sequence (DNA): TGTGCCAGCAGCTTGGACCAGGGATTCCGAGCGAACACTGAAGCTTTCTTT.

This clonotype occurred a few times. The J gene is TRBJ1-2, the V gene TRBV6-5, with D tentatively TRBD1 (6 bases). This CDR3 contains 13 residues. The V and J ends lost 5 bases and 6 bases respectively, with 13 bases between them. From germline, CDR1 is MNHEY and CDR2 SVGAGI. The CDR3 spells CASSRGAGHGYTF. The CDR3 nucleotides read TGTGCCAGCAGTCGGGGGGCAGGGCATGGCTACACCTTC.

About this clonotype: With a much larger clone just one base away, this may be a read error. The chain couples TRBV3-1 to TRBJ2-7; D is ambiguous. The length of the CDR3 is 15 residues. Trimming removed 0 bases from V and 7 bases from J, with 16 bases in between. Germline values: CDR1 LGHDT, CDR2 YNNKEL (reference sequence). The CDR3: CASSQDFGSGNEQYF. In nucleotides, the CDR3 is TGTGCCAGCAGCCAAGATTTCGGTTCCGGCAATGAGCAGTACTTC.

The rearrangement links TRBV9 to TRBJ2-1; D perhaps matches TRBD2 (5 bases). Germline V gene lookup returns CDR1 SGDLS and CDR2 YYNGEE. Trimming cost V 4 bases and J 4 bases, with 15 bases left between them. The CDR3 contains 15 residues. The CDR3 DNA reads as TGTGCCAGCAGCCAGACCGGGATACCTTACAATGAGCAGTTCTTC. Translation: CASSQTGIPYNEQFF.

This clonotype was seen at least ten times. This rearrangement joins TRBV20-1 to TRBJ1-2, with TRBD1 matching 7 bases. J lost 4 bases, V lost 3 bases, and 8 bases had no gene match. This CDR3 is 14 amino acids long. Germline values: CDR1 DFQATT, CDR2 SNEGSKA (reference sequence). Here the CDR3 DNA reads TGCAGTGCTAGCGAAGGGACAGTTACCTATGGCTACACCTTC. Translation gives CSASEGTVTYGYTF.

Many counts were recorded for this clonotype. The CDR3 sequence: CASSDGGHTDTQYF. DNA of the CDR3: TGTGCCAGCAGTGACGGGGGACACACAGATACGCAGTATTTT. The chain links TRBV6-4 to TRBJ2-3; TRBD1 might be the D (6 bases). This CDR3 is built from 14 residues. V dropped 2 bases and J dropped 2 bases, with 8 bases sitting between them. Germline V CDR1 and CDR2: MRHNA, SNTAGT.

In regard to this clonotype: It may be a read error: a sequence one base away is much more abundant. This sequence joins TRBV4-3 and TRBJ2-7, with D possibly matching TRBD1 (6 bases). CDR3 size: 15 residues. Germline V CDR1 and CDR2: LGHNA, YSLEER. The CDR3 here is CASGQEWDKTYEQYF. In DNA, the CDR3 is TGCGCCAGCGGCCAAGAGTGGGACAAGACCTACGAGCAGTACTTC.

The chain employs TRBV12-3 or TRBV12-4 and TRBJ1-1, with D unclear. This CDR3 spans 13 amino acids. V was clipped by 3 bases and J by 3 bases, with 8 bases between them. The DNA for the CDR3 is TGTGCCAGCAGTTTTAAGGACGACACTGAAGCTTTCTTT. Translation: CASSFKDDTEAFF.

With respect to this clonotype: Being one base from a much bigger clone, this may be a read error. The chain links TRBV20-1 to TRBJ2-5, with 10 bases fitting TRBD2. Looked up from germline, CDR1 is DFQATT and CDR2 is SNEGSKA (reference sequence). CDR3 length equals 19 residues. J lost 2 bases, V lost 5 bases, and 20 bases had no gene match. DNA for the CDR3: TGCAGTGCTCCCTCTGAGCGGGGGGGCAGGGTAGGGGGTCAAGAGACCCAGTACTTC. Translation: CSAPSERGGRVGGQETQYF.

The rearrangement links TRBV24-1 to TRBJ2-7; tentative D call: TRBD2 (5 bases). The CDR3 loop spans 14 amino acids. The germline CDR1 and CDR2 sequences are KGHDR and SFDVKD. The V end was cut by 2 bases, the J end by 1 base, with 8 bases between. The CDR3 nucleotides are TGTGCCACCAGTGATTCTCGGGGATCCTACGAGCAGTACTTC. It is translated as CATSDSRGSYEQYF.

The chain is built from TRBV7-9 and TRBJ2-5; D not certain. Germline V CDR1 and CDR2: SEHNR, FQNEAQ (reference sequence). This CDR3 region has 17 residues. V was pared by 5 bases and J by 5 bases, with 24 bases between. This chain's CDR3 is CASSPGPPLGGSETQYF. In nucleotides, the CDR3 is TGTGCCAGCAGCCCCGGGCCTCCCCTCGGTGGGTCTGAGACCCAGTACTTC. The variable domain in full, with the rest retrieved from reference TRBV7-9 and TRBJ2-5, is DTGVSQNPRHKITKRGQNVTFRCDPISEHNRLYWYRQTLGQGPEFLTYFQNEAQLEKSRLLSDRFSAERPKGSFSTLEIQRTEQGDSAMYLCASSPGPPLGGSETQYFGPGTRLLVL.

The chain carries TRBV18 and TRBJ2-7, with unresolved D. Germline V gene data show CDR1 as KGHSH and CDR2 as LQKENI. CDR3 length equals 14 residues. Trimming pared 5 bases from V and 3 bases from J, leaving 14 bases between. The CDR3: CASSADLSVYEQYF. The CDR3 nucleotides are TGTGCCAGCTCAGCGGACCTTTCCGTCTACGAGCAGTACTTC.

This clonotype has a single count. A much larger clone differs from this one at a single base, so this may be a read error. The gene calls are TRBV24-1 and TRBJ1-2, with 10 positions matching TRBD1. The CDR3 has 15 amino acids. CDR1 is KGHDR and CDR2 is SFDVKD in the germline V gene. J was trimmed by 6 bases and V by 3 bases; bases with no gene match: 6. The CDR3 coding sequence is TGTGCCACCAGTGATCCGGGACAGGGGACCCATGGCTACACCTTC. This encodes CATSDPGQGTHGYTF.